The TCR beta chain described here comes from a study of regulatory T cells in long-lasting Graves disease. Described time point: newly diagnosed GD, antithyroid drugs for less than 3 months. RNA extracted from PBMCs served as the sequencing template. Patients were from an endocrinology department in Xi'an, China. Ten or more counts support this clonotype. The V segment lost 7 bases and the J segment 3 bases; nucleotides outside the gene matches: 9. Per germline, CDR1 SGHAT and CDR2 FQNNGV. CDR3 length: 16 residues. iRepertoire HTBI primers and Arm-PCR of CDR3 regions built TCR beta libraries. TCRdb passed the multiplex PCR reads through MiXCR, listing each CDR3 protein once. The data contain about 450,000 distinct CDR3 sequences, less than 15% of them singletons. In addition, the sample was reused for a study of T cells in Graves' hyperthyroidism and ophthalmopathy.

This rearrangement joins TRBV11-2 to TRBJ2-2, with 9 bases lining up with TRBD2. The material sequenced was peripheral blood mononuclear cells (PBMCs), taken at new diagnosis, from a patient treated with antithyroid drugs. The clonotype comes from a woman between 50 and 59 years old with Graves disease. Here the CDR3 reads CASTSRRGGDTGELFF. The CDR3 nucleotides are TGTGCCAGCACCTCCCGGCGGGGGGGCGACACCGGGGAGCTGTTTTTT.